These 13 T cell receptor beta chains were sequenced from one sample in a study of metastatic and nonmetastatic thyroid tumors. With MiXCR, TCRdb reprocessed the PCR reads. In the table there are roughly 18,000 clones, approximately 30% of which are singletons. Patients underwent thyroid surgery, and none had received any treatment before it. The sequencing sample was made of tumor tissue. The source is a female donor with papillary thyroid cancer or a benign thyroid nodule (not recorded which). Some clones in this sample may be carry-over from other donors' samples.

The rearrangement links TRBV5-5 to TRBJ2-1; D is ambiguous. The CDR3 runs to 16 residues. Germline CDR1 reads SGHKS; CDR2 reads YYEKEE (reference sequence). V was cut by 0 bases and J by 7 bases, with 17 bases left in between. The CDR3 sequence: CASSLVRAVSVNEQFF. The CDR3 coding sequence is TGTGCCAGCAGCTTGGTACGGGCGGTATCTGTGAATGAGCAGTTCTTC.

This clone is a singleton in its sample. The CDR3 here is CASIPVAGGNVADTQYF. The CDR3 region has the DNA TGTGCCAGCATCCCCGTAGCGGGGGGTAATGTGGCAGATACGCAGTATTTT. The chain recombines TRBV7-3 with TRBJ2-3, with TRBD2 identical over 10 bases. The CDR3 has 17 residues. Germline V gene sequence: CDR1 SGHTA, CDR2 FQGTGA. The ends lost 7 bases at V and 4 bases at J; junction bases unmatched: 14.

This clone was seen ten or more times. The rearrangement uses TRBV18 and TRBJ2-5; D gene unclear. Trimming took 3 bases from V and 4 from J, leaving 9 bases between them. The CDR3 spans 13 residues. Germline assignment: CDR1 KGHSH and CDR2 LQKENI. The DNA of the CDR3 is TGTGCCAGCTCACCCGGGTTAGGAGAGACCCAGTACTTC. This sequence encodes CASSPGLGETQYF.

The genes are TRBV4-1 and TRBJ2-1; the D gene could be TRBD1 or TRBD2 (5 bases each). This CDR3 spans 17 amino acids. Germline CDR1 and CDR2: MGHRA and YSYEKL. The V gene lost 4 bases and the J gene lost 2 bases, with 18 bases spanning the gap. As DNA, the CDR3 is TGCGCCAGCAGCCGCCTGCCAGGGAGTTACACCTACAATGAGCAGTTCTTC. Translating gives CASSRLPGSYTYNEQFF.

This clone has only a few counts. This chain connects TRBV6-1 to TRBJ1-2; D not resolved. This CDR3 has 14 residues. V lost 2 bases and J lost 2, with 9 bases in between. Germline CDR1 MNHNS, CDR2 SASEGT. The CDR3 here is CASSERPANYGYTF. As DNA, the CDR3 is TGTGCCAGCAGTGAACGTCCCGCCAACTATGGCTACACCTTC.

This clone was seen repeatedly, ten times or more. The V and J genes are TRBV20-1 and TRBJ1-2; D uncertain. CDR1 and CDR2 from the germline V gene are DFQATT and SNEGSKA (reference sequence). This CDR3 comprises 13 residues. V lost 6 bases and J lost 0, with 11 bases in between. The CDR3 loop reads CSATQPTNYGYTF. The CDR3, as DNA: TGCAGTGCCACGCAGCCAACTAACTATGGCTACACCTTC.

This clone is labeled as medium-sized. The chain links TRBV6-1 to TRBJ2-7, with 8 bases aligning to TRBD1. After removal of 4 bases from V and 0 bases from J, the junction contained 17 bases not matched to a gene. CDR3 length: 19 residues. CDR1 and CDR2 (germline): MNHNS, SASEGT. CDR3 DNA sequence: TGTGCCAGCAGTGGCTGGACAGGGTTCAATAGTATTCGCTCCTACGAGCAGTACTTC. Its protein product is CASSGWTGFNSIRSYEQYF.

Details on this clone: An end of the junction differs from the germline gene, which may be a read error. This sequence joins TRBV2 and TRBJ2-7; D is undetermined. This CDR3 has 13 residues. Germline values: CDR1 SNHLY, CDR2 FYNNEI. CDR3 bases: TGTGCCAGCAGTGATGCTATCTCCCACGAGCAGTACTTC. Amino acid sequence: CASSDAISHEQYF.

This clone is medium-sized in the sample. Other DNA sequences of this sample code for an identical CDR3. The chain's CDR3 is CASASGGNYGYTF. Written as DNA, the CDR3 is TGTGCCAGCGCCTCAGGGGGAAACTATGGCTACACCTTC. The V gene is TRBV6-1, the J gene TRBJ1-2, with 7 bases identical to TRBD1. Per germline, CDR1 MNHNS and CDR2 SASEGT. This CDR3 spans 13 amino acids. J lost 2 bases, V lost 8 bases, and 5 bases had no gene match.

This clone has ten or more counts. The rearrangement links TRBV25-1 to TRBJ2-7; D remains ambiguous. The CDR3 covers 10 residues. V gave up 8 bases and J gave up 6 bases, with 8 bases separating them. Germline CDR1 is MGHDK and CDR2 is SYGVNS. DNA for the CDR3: TGTGCCAGCGGGTCAAGCGAGCAGTACTTC. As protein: CASGSSEQYF.

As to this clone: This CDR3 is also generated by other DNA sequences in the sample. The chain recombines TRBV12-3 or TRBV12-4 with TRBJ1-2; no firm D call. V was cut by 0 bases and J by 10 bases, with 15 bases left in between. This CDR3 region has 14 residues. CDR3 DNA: TGTGCCAGCAGTTTAGCGGGAACGAACTATTTCTACACCTTC. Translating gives CASSLAGTNYFYTF.

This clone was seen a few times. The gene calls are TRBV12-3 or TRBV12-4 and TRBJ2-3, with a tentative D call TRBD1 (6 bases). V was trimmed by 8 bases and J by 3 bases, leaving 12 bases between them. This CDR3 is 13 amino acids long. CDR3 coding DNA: TGTGCCAGCCTGGGCAGGGGAACAGATACGCAGTATTTT. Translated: CASLGRGTDTQYF.

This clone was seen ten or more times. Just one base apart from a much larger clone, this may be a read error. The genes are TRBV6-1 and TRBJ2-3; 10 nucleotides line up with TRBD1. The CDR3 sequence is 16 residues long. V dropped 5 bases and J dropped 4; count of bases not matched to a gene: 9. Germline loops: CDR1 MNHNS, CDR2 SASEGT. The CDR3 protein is CASSHPRTGGADTQYF. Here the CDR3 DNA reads TGTGCCAGCAGTCATCCGAGGACAGGGGGTGCAGATACGCAGTATTTT.